One T cell receptor beta chain is described in this entry. CDR1 is LGHDT and CDR2 is YNNKEL in the germline V gene (reference sequence). V lost 0 bases to trimming and J lost 1 base, with 9 bases between them. The CDR3 consists of 15 residues. This record belongs to a study of blood T cell repertoires in COVID-19. Study background: Specimens from acute and convalescent COVID-19 originated in the United States, Italy and Spain. PBMCs, B-cell-depleted T cells, or T cells provided the cDNA or gDNA that made up the material.

In the study's own analysis: Amplification of reference gene primers was used by the study to estimate nucleated cell counts. The protocol was immunoSEQ multiplex PCR, while the TCRdb copy is restricted to in-frame clones and leaves out a portion. V and J calls and clone size come straight from that table; D and trimming were deduced from the DNA. The table lists around 56,000 clones, around 67% of them singletons. Sequencing input: peripheral blood. The TCR was taken from a woman in her 70s with acute or convalescent COVID-19. The chain couples TRBV3-1 (or the pseudogene TRBV3-2) to TRBJ1-2; D might be TRBD1 (5 bases). The CDR3 reads CASSQDLGGNYGYTF. The CDR3 DNA reads as TGTGCCAGCAGCCAAGACTTGGGGGGTAACTATGGCTACACCTTC.